Below, 16 T cell receptor beta chains from the same sample are listed, as sequenced in a study of blood T cell repertoires in COVID-19. The method was immunoSEQ multiplex PCR; TCRdb's version includes in-frame clones alone and lacks a portion of them. The sample carries around 200,000 clones, 86% recorded once. Sequencing was performed on PBMCs or T cells enriched from blood (not recorded which). The receptor source for this set is a woman aged 40 to 50 with acute COVID-19.

This clone has only one observation. The V gene is TRBV2, the J gene TRBJ1-2; TRBD1 might be the D (5 bases). This CDR3 contains 14 residues. Trimming left V 3 bases short and J 1 base short, with 9 bases between. Germline CDR1 is SNHLY and CDR2 is FYNNEI. DNA for the CDR3: TGTGCCAGCAGTGACCCCGGGGGTAACTATGGCTACACCTTC. It codes for CASSDPGGNYGYTF.

The chain links TRBV19 to TRBJ1-4; 11 bases agree with TRBD1. Germline assignment: CDR1 LNHDA and CDR2 SQIVND (reference sequence). The CDR3 is made up of 16 amino acids. The junction had 2 bases not matched to a gene; V was cut back by 4 bases and J by 1 base. The CDR3 DNA reads TGTGCCAGTAGTACAGGGACAGGGGGAACTAATGAAAAACTGTTTTTT. Its translation: CASSTGTGGTNEKLFF.

This sequence joins TRBV5-4 and TRBJ1-6; D might be TRBD1 (6 bases). The CDR3 is 15 residues long. V was trimmed by 4 bases and J by 4 bases, leaving 12 bases between them. The germline V gene encodes CDR1 SGHNT and CDR2 YYREEE (reference sequence). CDR3 residues: CASSQDRRYNSPLHF. The CDR3 nucleotides are TGTGCCAGCAGCCAGGACAGACGGTATAATTCACCCCTCCACTTT.

The chain links TRBV18 to TRBJ2-7, with D perhaps TRBD2 (5 bases). Trimming took off 2 bases at V and 3 bases at J, with 14 bases between the two ends. The CDR3 covers 15 residues. CDR1 and CDR2 (germline): KGHSH, LQKENI. CDR3 in DNA: TGTGCCAGCTCACCAGGGTACACCGGGGACTACGAGCAGTACGTC. As protein: CASSPGYTGDYEQYV.

The chain employs TRBV30 and TRBJ1-6, with D possibly TRBD1 on 5 matching bases. This CDR3 contains 17 residues. The V gene lost 0 bases and the J gene lost 1 base, with 13 bases spanning the gap. The germline CDR1 and CDR2 sequences are GTSNPN and SVGIG (reference sequence). The CDR3 DNA reads TGTGCCTGGAGTGTAAAGGGGCAGGGTTCCTATAATTCACCCCTCCACTTT. Translating it yields CAWSVKGQGSYNSPLHF.

This clone was counted between two and nine times. This chain uses TRBV6-5 with TRBJ2-1; the match to TRBD1 covers 8 bases. V was pared by 6 bases and J by 7 bases, with 5 bases of the junction left unmatched. CDR3 length equals 13 residues. The germline CDR1 and CDR2 sequences are MNHEY and SVGAGI. The CDR3 region is CASRAGGWNEQFF. The CDR3 nucleotides read TGTGCCAGCAGGGCAGGGGGCTGGAATGAGCAGTTCTTC.

The rearrangement joins TRBV7-9 to TRBJ1-1; 7 bases line up with TRBD1. Trimming took 4 bases from V and 4 from J; bases not matched to a gene: 12. The CDR3 sequence is 16 residues long. Looked up from germline, CDR1 is SEHNR and CDR2 is FQNEAQ (reference sequence). The CDR3 region is CASSYQAMAGGTEAFF. DNA for the CDR3: TGTGCCAGCAGCTACCAGGCAATGGCAGGGGGCACTGAAGCTTTCTTT. Variable domain in full (rest from reference TRBV7-9 and TRBJ1-1): DTGVSQNPRHKITKRGQNVTFRCDPISEHNRLYWYRQTLGQGPEFLTYFQNEAQLEKSRLLSDRFSAERPKGSFSTLEIQRTEQGDSAMYLCASSYQAMAGGTEAFFGQGTRLTVV.

The chain couples TRBV7-9 to TRBJ1-4; no reliable D call. Germline V gene sequence: CDR1 SEHNR, CDR2 FQNEAQ (reference sequence). The CDR3 sequence is 15 residues long. The germline V and J ends were trimmed by 5 bases and 3 bases, with 13 bases remaining between them. CDR3 loop: CASSPEGGSNEKLFF. DNA of the CDR3: TGTGCCAGCAGCCCCGAGGGCGGATCTAATGAAAAACTGTTTTTT.

The chain carries TRBV27 and TRBJ2-7; D is undetermined. The V and J ends lost 5 bases and 3 bases respectively, with 11 bases between them. CDR1 is MNHEY and CDR2 is SMNVEV in the germline V gene (reference sequence). This CDR3 comprises 13 residues. The DNA for the CDR3 is TGTGCCAGCAGTCGAACTCTATACTACGAGCAGTACTTC. This encodes CASSRTLYYEQYF.

CDR3 nucleotide sequence: TGTGCCAGCAGTTTAAGACAGGGGAGCACCTCTTCACCCCTCCACTTT. This codes for CASSLRQGSTSSPLHF. The chain recombines TRBV2 with TRBJ1-6; 8 bases align to TRBD1. Trimming at V came to 5 bases and at J to 9 bases, leaving 12 bases not matched to a gene. Germline CDR1 reads SNHLY; CDR2 reads FYNNEI. The CDR3 is 16 amino acids.

The gene calls are TRBV19 and TRBJ1-1; TRBD1 might be the D (5 bases). In germline, CDR1 is LNHDA, CDR2 SQIVND (reference sequence). The V end was cut by 5 bases, the J end by 7 bases, with 20 bases between. The length of the CDR3 is 15 residues. The DNA for the CDR3 is TGTGCCAGTAGTCAGGAGGCGGGGCTTCACGGTGAAGCTTTCTTT. It is translated as CASSQEAGLHGEAFF.

The rearrangement uses TRBV7-9 and TRBJ1-3; D uncertain. Germline loops: CDR1 SEHNR, CDR2 FQNEAQ (reference sequence). The ends were cut back, 0 bases at V and 2 bases at J, with 5 bases in the middle. The CDR3 sequence is 14 residues long. The CDR3 DNA reads as TGTGCCAGCAGCTTAGCGGGCGCTGGAAACACCATATATTTT. Its translation: CASSLAGAGNTIYF.

The gene calls are TRBV2 and TRBJ1-1; 9 nucleotides align to TRBD1. The germline V gene has CDR1 SNHLY and CDR2 FYNNEI. V shed 4 bases and J 0 bases; nucleotides not matched to a gene: 3. The CDR3 totals 15 residues. CDR3 coding DNA: TGTGCCAGCAGTGGTGGACAGGGGTTGAACACTGAAGCTTTCTTT. Translated: CASSGGQGLNTEAFF.

The CDR3 sequence is CASSLGARGDTGELFF. CDR3 DNA sequence: TGTGCCAGCAGCTTGGGGGCGCGGGGGGACACCGGGGAGCTGTTTTTT. This chain links TRBV7-2 with TRBJ2-2; 8 bases line up with TRBD2. This CDR3 contains 16 residues. The V segment lost 3 bases and the J segment 3 bases; nucleotides outside the gene matches: 6. Per germline, CDR1 SGHTA and CDR2 FQGNSA.

The rearrangement uses TRBV15 and TRBJ1-5, with 11 positions matching TRBD1. Trimming cost V 3 bases and J 6 bases; bases outside gene matches: 4. Looked up from germline, CDR1 is LNHNV and CDR2 is YYDKDF (reference sequence). The CDR3 consists of 15 residues. The CDR3 DNA is TGTGCCACCAGCAGGGACAGGGGGCGCAGTCAGCCCCAGCATTTT. Translated: CATSRDRGRSQPQHF.

The V call is TRBV2, the J call TRBJ2-1, with 9 bases lining up with TRBD1. Germline V CDR1 and CDR2: SNHLY, FYNNEI. This CDR3 has 15 amino acids. The V segment lost 6 bases and the J segment 8 bases; nucleotides outside the gene matches: 11. CDR3 nucleotide sequence: TGTGCCAGCAGAGTACAGGGGGCGGCCATCGATGAGCAGTTCTTC. It specifies CASRVQGAAIDEQFF.